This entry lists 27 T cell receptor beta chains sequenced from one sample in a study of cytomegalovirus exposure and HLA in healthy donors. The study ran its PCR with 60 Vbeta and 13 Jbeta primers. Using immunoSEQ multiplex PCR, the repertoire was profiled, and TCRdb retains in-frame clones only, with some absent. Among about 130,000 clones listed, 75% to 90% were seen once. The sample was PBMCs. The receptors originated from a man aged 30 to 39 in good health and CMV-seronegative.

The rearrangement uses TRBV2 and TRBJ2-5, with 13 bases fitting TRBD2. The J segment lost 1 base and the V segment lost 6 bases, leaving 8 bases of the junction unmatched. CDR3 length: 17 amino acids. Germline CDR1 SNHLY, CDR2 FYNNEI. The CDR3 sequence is CASSSSGLAGFQETQYF. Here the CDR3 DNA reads TGTGCCAGCAGCTCCTCGGGACTAGCGGGATTCCAAGAGACCCAGTACTTC. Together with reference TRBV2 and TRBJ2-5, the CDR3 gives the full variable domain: EPEVTQTPSHQVTQMGQEVILRCVPISNHLYFYWYRQILGQKVEFLVSFYNNEISEKSEIFDDQFSVERPDGSNFTLKIRSTKLEDSAMYFCASSSSGLAGFQETQYFGPGTRLLVL.

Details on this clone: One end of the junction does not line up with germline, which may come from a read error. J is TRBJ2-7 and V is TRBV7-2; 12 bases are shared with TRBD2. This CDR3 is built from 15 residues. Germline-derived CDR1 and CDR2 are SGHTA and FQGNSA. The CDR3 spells CASTVLAGGKYAQYF. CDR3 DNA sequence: TGTGCCAGCACTGTACTAGCGGGGGGAAAGTACGCGCAGTACTTC.

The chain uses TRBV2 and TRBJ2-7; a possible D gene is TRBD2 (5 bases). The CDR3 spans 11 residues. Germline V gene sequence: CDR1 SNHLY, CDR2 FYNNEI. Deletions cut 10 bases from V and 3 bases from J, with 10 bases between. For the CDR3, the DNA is TGTGCCACCCGACGGGGCTACGAGCAGTACTTC. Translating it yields CATRRGYEQYF.

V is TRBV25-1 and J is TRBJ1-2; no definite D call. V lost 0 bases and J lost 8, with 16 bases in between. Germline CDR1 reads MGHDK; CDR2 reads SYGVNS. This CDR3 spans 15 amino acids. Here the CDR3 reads CASSEYPDAGNGYTF. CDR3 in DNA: TGTGCCAGCAGTGAATATCCAGACGCCGGGAACGGCTACACCTTC.

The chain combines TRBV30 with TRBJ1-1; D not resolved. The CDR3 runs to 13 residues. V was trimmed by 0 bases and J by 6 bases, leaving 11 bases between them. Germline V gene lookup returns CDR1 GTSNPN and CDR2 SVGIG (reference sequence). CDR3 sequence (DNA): TGTGCCTGGAGTGTACGGCGACTTTCTGAAGCTTTCTTT. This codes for CAWSVRRLSEAFF.

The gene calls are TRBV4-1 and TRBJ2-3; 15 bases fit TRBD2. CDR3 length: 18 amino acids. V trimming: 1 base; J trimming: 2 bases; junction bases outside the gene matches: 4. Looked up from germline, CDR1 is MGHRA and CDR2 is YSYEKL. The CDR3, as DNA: TGCGCCAGCAGCCAAGGGACTAGCGGGAGGGCCGTCACAGATACGCAGTATTTT. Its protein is CASSQGTSGRAVTDTQYF.

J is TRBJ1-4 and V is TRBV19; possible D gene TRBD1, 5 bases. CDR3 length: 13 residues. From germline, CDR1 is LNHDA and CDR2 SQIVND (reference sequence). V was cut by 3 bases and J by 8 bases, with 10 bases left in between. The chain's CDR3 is CASSMAGYEKLFF. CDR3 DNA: TGTGCCAGTAGTATGGCAGGGTACGAAAAACTGTTTTTT.

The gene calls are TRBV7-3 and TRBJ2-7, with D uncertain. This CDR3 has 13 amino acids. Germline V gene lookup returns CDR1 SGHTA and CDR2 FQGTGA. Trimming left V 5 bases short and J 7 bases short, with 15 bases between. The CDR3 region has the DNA TGTGCCAGCAGCCCCCAAGGATCGGGTGAGCAGTACTTC. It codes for CASSPQGSGEQYF. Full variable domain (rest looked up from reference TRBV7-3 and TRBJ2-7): GAGVSQTPSNKVTEKGKYVELRCDPISGHTALYWYRQSLGQGPEFLIYFQGTGAADDSGLPNDRFFAVRPEGSVSTLKIQRTERGDSAVYLCASSPQGSGEQYFGPGTRLTVT.

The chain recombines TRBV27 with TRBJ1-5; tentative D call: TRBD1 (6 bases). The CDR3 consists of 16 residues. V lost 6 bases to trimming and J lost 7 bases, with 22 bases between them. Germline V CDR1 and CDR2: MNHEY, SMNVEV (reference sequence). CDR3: CASSLRGPAILQPQHF. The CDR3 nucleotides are TGTGCCAGCAGCCTCAGGGGCCCCGCTATTTTGCAGCCCCAGCATTTT.

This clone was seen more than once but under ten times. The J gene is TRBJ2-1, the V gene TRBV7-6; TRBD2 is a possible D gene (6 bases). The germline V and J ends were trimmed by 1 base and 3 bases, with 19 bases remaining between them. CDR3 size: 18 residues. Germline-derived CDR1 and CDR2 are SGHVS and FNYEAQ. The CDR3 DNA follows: TGTGCCAGCAGCTTAGAACGTGGCGGGGATAAACACTACAATGAGCAGTTCTTC. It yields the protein CASSLERGGDKHYNEQFF. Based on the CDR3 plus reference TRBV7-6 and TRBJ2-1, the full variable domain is GAGVSQSPRYKVTKRGQDVALRCDPISGHVSLYWYRQALGQGPEFLTYFNYEAQQDKSGLPNDRFSAERPEGSISTLTIQRTEQRDSAMYRCASSLERGGDKHYNEQFFGPGTRLTVL.

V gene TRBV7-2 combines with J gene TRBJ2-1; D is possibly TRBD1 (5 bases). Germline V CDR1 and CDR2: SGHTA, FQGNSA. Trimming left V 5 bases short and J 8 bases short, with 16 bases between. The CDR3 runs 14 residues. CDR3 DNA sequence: TGTGCCAGCAGCCCAGACAGATTCTGGGATGAGCAGTTCTTC. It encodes CASSPDRFWDEQFF.

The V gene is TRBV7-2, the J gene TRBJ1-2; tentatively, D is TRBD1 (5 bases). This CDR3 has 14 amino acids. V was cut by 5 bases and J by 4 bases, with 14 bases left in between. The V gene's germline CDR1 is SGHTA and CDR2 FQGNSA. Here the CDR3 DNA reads TGTGCCAGCAGCCCCCAGGACATTAGCTATGGCTACACCTTC. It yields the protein CASSPQDISYGYTF. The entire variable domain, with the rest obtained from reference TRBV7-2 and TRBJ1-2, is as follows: GAGVSQSPSNKVTEKGKDVELRCDPISGHTALYWYRQSLGQGLEFLIYFQGNSAPDKSGLPSDRFSAERTGGSVSTLTIQRTQQEDSAVYLCASSPQDISYGYTFGSGTRLTVV.

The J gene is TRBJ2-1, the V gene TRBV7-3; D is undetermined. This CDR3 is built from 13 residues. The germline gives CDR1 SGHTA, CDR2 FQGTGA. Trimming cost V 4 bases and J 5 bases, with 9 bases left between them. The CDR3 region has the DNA TGTGCCAGCAGCTCCGACTGGCACAATGAGCAGTTCTTC. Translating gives CASSSDWHNEQFF.

The CDR3 sequence is CSATGTGVAPTDTQYF. CDR3 nucleotides: TGCAGCGCCACCGGGACAGGAGTTGCCCCGACAGATACGCAGTATTTT. The chain joins TRBV29-1 to TRBJ2-3; 8 nucleotides line up with TRBD1. Trimming took 7 bases from V and 3 from J; bases not matched to a gene: 15. CDR1 SQVTM and CDR2 ANQGSEA come from the germline V gene. The CDR3 totals 16 residues.

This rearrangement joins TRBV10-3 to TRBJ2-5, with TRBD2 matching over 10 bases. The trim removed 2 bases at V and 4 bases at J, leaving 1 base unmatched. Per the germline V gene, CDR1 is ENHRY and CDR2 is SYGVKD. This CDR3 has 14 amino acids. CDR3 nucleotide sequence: TGTGCCATCAGTGAGATAGCGGGAGGAGAGACCCAGTACTTC. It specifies CAISEIAGGETQYF.

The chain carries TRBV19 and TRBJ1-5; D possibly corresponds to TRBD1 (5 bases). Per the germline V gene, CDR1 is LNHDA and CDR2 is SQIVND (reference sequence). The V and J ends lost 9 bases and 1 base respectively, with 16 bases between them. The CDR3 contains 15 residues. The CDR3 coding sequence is TGTGCCAGCCTAGGCGGGGCCCGAAGCAATCAGCCCCAGCATTTT. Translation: CASLGGARSNQPQHF.

CDR3 nucleotides: TGCGCCAGCAGCTTGGGGCTAGGTGTAGGTGAGCAGTTCTTC. This translates into CASSLGLGVGEQFF. J is TRBJ2-1 and V is TRBV5-1; no clear D. Germline V gene lookup returns CDR1 SGHRS and CDR2 YFSETQ. Trimming shortened V by 0 bases and J by 9 bases, and 13 bases separated the two germline ends. The CDR3 covers 14 residues.

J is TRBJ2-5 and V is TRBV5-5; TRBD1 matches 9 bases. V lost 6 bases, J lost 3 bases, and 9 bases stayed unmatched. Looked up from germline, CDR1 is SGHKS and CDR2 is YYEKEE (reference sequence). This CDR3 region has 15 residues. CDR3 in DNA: TGTGCCAGCACCAATTTCCGGGACAGGGAAGAGACCCAGTACTTC. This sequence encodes CASTNFRDREETQYF.

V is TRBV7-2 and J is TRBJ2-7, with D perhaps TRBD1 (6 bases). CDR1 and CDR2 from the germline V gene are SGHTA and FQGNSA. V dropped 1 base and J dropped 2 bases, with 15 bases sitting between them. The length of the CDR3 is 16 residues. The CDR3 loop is CASSLDSGEHPYEQYF. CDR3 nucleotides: TGTGCCAGCAGCTTAGACTCAGGGGAACATCCCTACGAGCAGTACTTC.

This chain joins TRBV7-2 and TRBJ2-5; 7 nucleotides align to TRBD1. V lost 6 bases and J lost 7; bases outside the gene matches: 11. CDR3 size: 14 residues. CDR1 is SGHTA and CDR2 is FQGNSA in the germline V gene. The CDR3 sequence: CASSLTGQRGTQYF. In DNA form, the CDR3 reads TGTGCCAGCAGTCTGACGGGACAGAGGGGGACCCAGTACTTC.

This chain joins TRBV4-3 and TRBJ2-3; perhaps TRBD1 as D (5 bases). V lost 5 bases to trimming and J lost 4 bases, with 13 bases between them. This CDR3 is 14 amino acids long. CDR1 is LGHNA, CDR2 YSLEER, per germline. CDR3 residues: CASSTEGHADTQYF. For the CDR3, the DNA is TGCGCCAGCAGCACCGAAGGACACGCAGATACGCAGTATTTT.

The CDR3 DNA reads TGTGCCAGCAGCGTAGTGGGGGAGGGGTACGAGCAGTACTTC. Its protein is CASSVVGEGYEQYF. The chain links TRBV9 to TRBJ2-7, with 7 bases matching TRBD2. Germline loops: CDR1 SGDLS, CDR2 YYNGEE. CDR3 length equals 14 residues. Trimming removed 0 bases from V and 4 bases from J; junction bases left unmatched: 4. The full variable domain, completed using reference TRBV9 and TRBJ2-7, is DSGVTQTPKHLITATGQRVTLRCSPRSGDLSVYWYQQSLDQGLQFLIQYYNGEERAKGNILERFSAQQFPDLHSELNLSSLELGDSALYFCASSVVGEGYEQYFGPGTRLTVT.

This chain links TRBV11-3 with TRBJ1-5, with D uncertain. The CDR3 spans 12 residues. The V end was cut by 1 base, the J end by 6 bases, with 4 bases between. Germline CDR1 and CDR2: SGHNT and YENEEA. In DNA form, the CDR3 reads TGTGCCAGCAGCTTAGGAGGTCAGCCCCAGCATTTT. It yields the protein CASSLGGQPQHF.

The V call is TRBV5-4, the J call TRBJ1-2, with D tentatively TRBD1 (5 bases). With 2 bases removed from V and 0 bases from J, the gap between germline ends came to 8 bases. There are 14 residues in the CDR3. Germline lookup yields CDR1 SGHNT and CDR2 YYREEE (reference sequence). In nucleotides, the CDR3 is TGTGCCAGCAGCTTAGGGGACTCTAACTATGGCTACACCTTC. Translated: CASSLGDSNYGYTF.

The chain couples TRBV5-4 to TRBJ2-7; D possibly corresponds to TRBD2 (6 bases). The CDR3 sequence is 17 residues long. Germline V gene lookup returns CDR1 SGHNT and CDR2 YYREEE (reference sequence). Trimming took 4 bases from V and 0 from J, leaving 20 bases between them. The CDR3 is CASSDLEWAGISYEQYF. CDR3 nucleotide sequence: TGTGCCAGCAGCGATCTAGAGTGGGCGGGGATCTCCTACGAGCAGTACTTC.

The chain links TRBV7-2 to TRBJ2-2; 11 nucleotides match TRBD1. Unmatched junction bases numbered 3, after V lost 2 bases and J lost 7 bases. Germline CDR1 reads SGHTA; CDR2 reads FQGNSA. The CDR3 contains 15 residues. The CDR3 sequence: CASSLMGQGVGELFF. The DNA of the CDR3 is TGTGCCAGCAGCTTAATGGGACAGGGGGTCGGGGAGCTGTTTTTT.

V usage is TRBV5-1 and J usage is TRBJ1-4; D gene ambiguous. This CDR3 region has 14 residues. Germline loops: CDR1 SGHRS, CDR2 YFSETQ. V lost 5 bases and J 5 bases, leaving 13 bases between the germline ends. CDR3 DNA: TGCGCCAGCAGAGACCAGGCATCCAATGAAAAACTGTTTTTT. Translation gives CASRDQASNEKLFF.